The clone carrying this T cell receptor (beta chain) was seen a few times. The data derive from a study of human T cells and chemical hapten exposure. Study at large: Patients having alopecia areata, totalis or universalis were mostly female.

The study used a library that attached unique molecular identifiers to individual cDNA molecules. TCRdb ran MiXCR on the RACE reads and lists one entry per CDR3 protein. The profile shows some 94,000 distinct CDR3 sequences, around 12% of them singletons. Germline CDR1 reads SEHNR; CDR2 reads FQNEAQ (reference sequence). V lost 2 bases and J lost 0, with 2 bases in between. The CDR3 covers 13 residues. Stated time point: patch test 1, 2 weeks after DPC sensitization. The treatment is: therapeutic diphenylcyclopropenone sensitization with weekly scalp DPC. This TCR derives from a woman in her thirties or forties with alopecia areata. Some clones in this sample may be carry-over from other donors' samples. The sequencing used whole blood, collected in connection with sensitization to the hapten diphenylcyclopropenone (DPC). The rearrangement joins TRBV7-9 to TRBJ1-3; D uncertain. The CDR3 loop reads CASSLSSGNTIYF. The CDR3 nucleotides are TGTGCCAGCAGCTTAAGCTCTGGAAACACCATATATTTT.